These 9 T cell receptor beta chains were sequenced from one sample in a study of blood T cell repertoires in COVID-19. Measured with immunoSEQ multiplex PCR; TCRdb has only the in-frame clones, and not every one. Of about 140,000 clones in the sample, about 77% are singletons; the top ten hold roughly 9%. Sequencing input: peripheral blood. The source is a woman between 50 and 59 years old with active or convalescent COVID-19.

The chain has TRBV28 and TRBJ1-5; TRBD1 agrees at 8 bases. Germline CDR1 and CDR2: MDHEN and SYDVKM. The CDR3 is made up of 15 amino acids. V was clipped by 4 bases and J by 4 bases; unmatched bases: 6. The CDR3 here is CASSSQGGRNQPQHF. The CDR3 region has the DNA TGTGCCAGCAGTTCACAGGGGGGTCGGAATCAGCCCCAGCATTTT.

The rearrangement uses TRBV20-1 and TRBJ2-3; D is unresolved. The CDR3 sequence is 11 residues long. The V end was cut by 6 bases, the J end by 1 base, with 5 bases between. Germline V lookup: CDR1 DFQATT, CDR2 SNEGSKA (reference sequence). This chain's CDR3 is CSAQGTDTQYF. The DNA for the CDR3 is TGCAGTGCCCAGGGCACAGATACGCAGTATTTT.

This clone was picked up one time. The rearrangement uses TRBV27 and TRBJ2-1; possible D gene TRBD2, 5 bases. Between the trimmed V and J ends, which lost 2 bases and 4 bases, there was a span of 12 bases. CDR1 is MNHEY, CDR2 SMNVEV, per germline (reference sequence). The CDR3 covers 15 residues. CDR3 region: CASSLVADFYNEQFF. CDR3 coding DNA: TGTGCCAGCAGTTTAGTTGCGGACTTTTACAATGAGCAGTTCTTC.

The V and J genes are TRBV7-9 and TRBJ2-6; unclear D gene. The germline V and J ends were trimmed by 7 bases and 2 bases, with 12 bases remaining between them. This CDR3 has 15 amino acids. From germline, CDR1 is SEHNR and CDR2 FQNEAQ (reference sequence). In DNA, the CDR3 is TGTGCCAGCACCTACTATCCCCCTGGGGCCAACGTCCTGACTTTC. Translating gives CASTYYPPGANVLTF.

This clone was found once. The rearrangement joins TRBV6-5 to TRBJ1-2, with 12 bases lining up with TRBD1. The CDR3 length is 13 residues. V gave up 8 bases and J gave up 4 bases; unmatched junction bases: 2. From germline, CDR1 is MNHEY and CDR2 SVGAGI. CDR3 protein: CASRDRGLYGYTF. For the CDR3, the DNA is TGTGCCAGCCGGGACAGGGGGCTCTATGGCTACACCTTC.

This clone was recorded a few times. The V call is TRBV5-1, the J call TRBJ2-1, with 11 bases fitting TRBD2. J was trimmed by 3 bases and V by 2 bases; bases with no gene match: 1. The CDR3 extends over 15 amino acids. Germline V gene lookup returns CDR1 SGHRS and CDR2 YFSETQ. The CDR3 DNA is TGCGCCAGCAGCTTAGGGACTAGCGGCTACAATGAGCAGTTCTTC. Amino acids: CASSLGTSGYNEQFF.

This clone was picked up one time. The chain joins TRBV3-1 (or the pseudogene TRBV3-2) to TRBJ2-7; 9 bases match TRBD1. Germline lookup yields CDR1 LGHDT and CDR2 YNNKEL (reference sequence). V gave up 4 bases and J gave up 1 base; unmatched junction bases: 8. There are 16 residues in the CDR3. This chain's CDR3 is CASSLFTGTGSYEQYF. The CDR3 nucleotides read TGTGCCAGCAGCCTCTTCACCGGGACAGGGTCCTACGAGCAGTACTTC.

This rearrangement joins TRBV3-1 (or the pseudogene TRBV3-2) to TRBJ1-1; 7 bases are shared with TRBD1. The CDR3 consists of 16 residues. Germline trimming cut 0 bases from V and 4 bases from J; bases unmatched to any gene: 8. Germline V gene sequence: CDR1 LGHDT, CDR2 YNNKEL (reference sequence). CDR3 nucleotides: TGTGCCAGCAGCCAAGAAGGGGGCAGGGCCGGCACTGAAGCTTTCTTT. The encoded protein is CASSQEGGRAGTEAFF.

The sample holds a few counts of this clone. The chain is built from TRBV6-6 and TRBJ1-2, with 10 bases that match TRBD1. The V segment lost 8 bases and the J segment 4 bases; nucleotides outside the gene matches: 7. The CDR3 loop spans 14 amino acids. Germline CDR1 MNHNY, CDR2 SVGAGI (reference sequence). CDR3 sequence: CASLPGTGVYGYTF. CDR3 DNA: TGTGCCAGCCTCCCCGGGACAGGGGTCTATGGCTACACCTTC.